Each of the 21 T cell receptor beta chains below was sequenced from the same sample in a study of T cells in Graves' hyperthyroidism and ophthalmopathy. The source material, RNA transcripts, was used to amplify TCR beta CDR3 regions. The TCR CDR3 first-round RT-PCR relied on the HTBI primer set. Each CDR3 protein is one row after TCRdb ran MiXCR on the multiplex PCR reads. The sample holds approximately 570,000 distinct CDR3 sequences, just under 20% seen once. The sample was blood. The receptors here all came from a man between 35 and 55 years old with Graves' ophthalmopathy.

This clonotype was counted many times. The genes are TRBV20-1 and TRBJ2-1; D remains unclear. The CDR3 consists of 14 residues. V was trimmed by 0 bases and J by 7 bases, leaving 13 bases between them. Germline V gene sequence: CDR1 DFQATT, CDR2 SNEGSKA (reference sequence). The CDR3 nucleotides are TGCAGTGCTAGAGATCGCAGCTTGGTGAATGAGCAGTTCTTC. Encoded protein: CSARDRSLVNEQFF.

The sample holds a few counts of this clonotype. The genes are TRBV11-3 and TRBJ2-2; 7 bases map to TRBD2. This CDR3 comprises 19 residues. Unmatched junction bases numbered 14, after V lost 1 base and J lost 3 bases. In germline, CDR1 is SGHNT, CDR2 YENEEA. The CDR3 region has the DNA TGTGCCAGCAGCTTAGCGGGCAATTGGGCGGGAGACTACACCGGGGAGCTGTTTTTT. This translates into CASSLAGNWAGDYTGELFF.

This clonotype was found many times. The genes are TRBV28 and TRBJ1-2, with D possibly being TRBD1 (5 bases). From germline, CDR1 is MDHEN and CDR2 SYDVKM. The CDR3 runs to 13 residues. V was trimmed by 7 bases and J by 4 bases, leaving 13 bases between them. The CDR3 here is CASTSGAGYGYTF. Here the CDR3 DNA reads TGTGCCAGCACTTCCGGGGCCGGCTATGGCTACACCTTC.

On this clonotype itself: At one boundary the junction diverges from the germline segment, which might be a read error. The rearrangement links TRBV11-2 to TRBJ2-1; D is tentatively TRBD1 or TRBD2 (6 bases each). Germline V gene lookup returns CDR1 SGHAT and CDR2 FQNNGV. This CDR3 contains 11 residues. The CDR3 is CASRSRGEQSF. In DNA form, the CDR3 reads TGTGCCAGCAGATCTAGGGGGGAGCAGTCCTTC.

The genes are TRBV5-1 and TRBJ2-2; D may be TRBD2 (5 bases). The CDR3 extends over 15 amino acids. CDR1 is SGHRS, CDR2 YFSETQ, per germline. With 6 bases removed from V and 2 bases from J, the gap between germline ends came to 14 bases. For the CDR3, the DNA is TGCGCCAGCACCCTAGCTCCACTTAACACCGGGGAGCTGTTTTTT. It specifies CASTLAPLNTGELFF.

The chain combines TRBV13 with TRBJ1-1, with no clear D. This CDR3 has 15 amino acids. From germline, CDR1 is PRHDT and CDR2 FYEKMQ (reference sequence). Deletions cut 3 bases from V and 1 base from J, with 12 bases between. The CDR3 spells CASSFKIGWNTEAFF. The CDR3, as DNA: TGTGCCAGCAGCTTTAAAATCGGTTGGAACACTGAAGCTTTCTTT.

This chain links TRBV5-6 with TRBJ1-4, with TRBD1 as a possible D gene (5 bases). Germline V lookup: CDR1 SGHDT, CDR2 YYEEEE. The V end was cut by 1 base, the J end by 7 bases, with 14 bases between. The CDR3 is 15 amino acids. The CDR3 here is CASSLFSGRSEKLFF. CDR3 DNA sequence: TGTGCCAGCAGCTTGTTCTCAGGGAGAAGTGAAAAACTGTTTTTT.

V and J are TRBV20-1 and TRBJ1-1; D is possibly TRBD1 (6 bases). In germline, CDR1 is DFQATT, CDR2 SNEGSKA (reference sequence). The V and J ends lost 6 bases and 8 bases respectively, with 22 bases between them. This CDR3 has 14 amino acids. CDR3 sequence: CSAPALDGGREAFF. The CDR3 bases are TGCAGTGCCCCTGCTCTAGATGGGGGCAGAGAAGCTTTCTTT.

Worth noting for this clonotype: This may arise from a read error, as a much more abundant clone is one base away. The V and J genes are TRBV12-3 or TRBV12-4 and TRBJ1-1, with 9 bases matching TRBD1. The CDR3 has 15 amino acids. V was clipped by 3 bases and J by 8 bases; unmatched bases: 10. The CDR3 coding sequence is TGTGCCAGCAGTTTCGAGGGACAGGGAACTCGAGAAGCTTTCTTT. It yields the protein CASSFEGQGTREAFF.

The V gene is TRBV29-1, the J gene TRBJ1-4; D unresolved. Germline V gene lookup returns CDR1 SQVTM and CDR2 ANQGSEA. This CDR3 spans 12 amino acids. Trimming shortened V by 4 bases and J by 10 bases, and 13 bases separated the two germline ends. The chain's CDR3 is CSVVSGSGKLFF. The CDR3 bases are TGCAGCGTTGTTTCTGGGTCGGGAAAACTGTTTTTT.

In the case of this clonotype: A much larger clonotype is one base distant, so this may be a read error. CDR3 amino acids: CASSLWAGGPYEQYF. DNA for the CDR3: TGTGCCAGCAGCCTGTGGGCCGGTGGACCCTACGAGCAGTACTTC. The chain uses TRBV28 and TRBJ2-7, with no clear D. V was pared by 6 bases and J by 2 bases, with 17 bases between. Germline CDR1 and CDR2: MDHEN and SYDVKM. The CDR3 runs to 15 residues.

With respect to this clonotype: This may stem from a read error, because a much larger clone lies one nucleotide away. The genes are TRBV10-3 and TRBJ1-6; D possibly corresponds to TRBD1 (5 bases). This CDR3 region has 14 residues. CDR1 ENHRY and CDR2 SYGVKD come from the germline V gene. Trimming removed 6 bases at V and 13 bases at J, with 19 bases between. CDR3 residues: CAISEPGGGGPLHF. The CDR3 nucleotides read TGTGCCATCAGCGAACCAGGCGGCGGGGGGCCCCTCCACTTT.

The V gene is TRBV20-1, the J gene TRBJ2-1; possible D gene TRBD2, 5 bases. Germline V gene sequence: CDR1 DFQATT, CDR2 SNEGSKA (reference sequence). V lost 3 bases and J lost 0, with 12 bases in between. This CDR3 comprises 15 residues. For the CDR3, the DNA is TGCAGTGCTAGTAAGCGGTTACCCTCCTACAATGAGCAGTTCTTC. Amino acids: CSASKRLPSYNEQFF.

V gene TRBV11-2 combines with J gene TRBJ1-5; D possibly corresponds to TRBD1 (5 bases). The CDR3 covers 15 residues. Germline values: CDR1 SGHAT, CDR2 FQNNGV. Deletions cut 1 base from V and 0 bases from J, with 7 bases between. The CDR3 here is CASSLGTTSNQPQHF. CDR3 coding DNA: TGTGCCAGCAGCTTAGGGACAACTAGCAATCAGCCCCAGCATTTT.

This clonotype has a count of ten or more. V is TRBV18 and J is TRBJ2-7; D is unresolved. The germline V gene has CDR1 KGHSH and CDR2 LQKENI. Trimming cost V 3 bases and J 2 bases, with 11 bases left between them. This CDR3 region has 14 residues. For the CDR3, the DNA is TGTGCCAGCTCACCCAGACCTTGGGCCTACGAGCAGTACTTC. It encodes CASSPRPWAYEQYF.

This clonotype came up once. J is TRBJ2-2 and V is TRBV6-1; D remains unclear. The CDR3 extends over 15 amino acids. Germline V gene sequence: CDR1 MNHNS, CDR2 SASEGT. V was trimmed by 7 bases and J by 1 base, leaving 13 bases between them. The CDR3 region has the DNA TGTGCCAGCAAGGCCCAGCTACTGAACACCGGGGAGCTGTTTTTT. Translation: CASKAQLLNTGELFF.

This clonotype was found a few times. The chain uses TRBV5-1 and TRBJ2-7; 9 bases agree with TRBD2. V dropped 3 bases and J dropped 0; count of bases not matched to a gene: 10. The CDR3 length is 17 residues. The germline V gene has CDR1 SGHRS and CDR2 YFSETQ. The DNA of the CDR3 is TGCGCCAGCAGCTCCGAACCTAGCGGGACTTCCTCCTACGAGCAGTACTTC. Translation: CASSSEPSGTSSYEQYF.

This chain joins TRBV7-3 and TRBJ2-2; D is possibly TRBD2 (6 bases). This CDR3 spans 14 amino acids. Trimming cost V 4 bases and J 5 bases, with 11 bases left between them. CDR1 is SGHTA, CDR2 FQGTGA, per germline. The CDR3 bases are TGTGCCAGCAGCTCTCGAAGCGGGACCGGGGAGCTGTTTTTT. Its protein product is CASSSRSGTGELFF.

The chain joins TRBV20-1 to TRBJ2-1; 10 nucleotides align to TRBD1. Per germline, CDR1 DFQATT and CDR2 SNEGSKA (reference sequence). Germline trimming cut 6 bases from V and 6 bases from J; bases unmatched to any gene: 5. The CDR3 spans 13 residues. The CDR3 DNA sequence: TGCAGTGCAAACGACAGGGGGCTCAATGAGCAGTTCTTC. Protein: CSANDRGLNEQFF.

This clonotype was counted many times. This chain links TRBV18 with TRBJ2-1; D remains ambiguous. Trimming took 2 bases from V and 8 from J, leaving 16 bases between them. Looked up from germline, CDR1 is KGHSH and CDR2 is LQKENI. The CDR3 is made up of 15 amino acids. The CDR3 nucleotides read TGTGCCAGCTCACCATCTCCGGGTCCAGCCCATGAGCAGTTCTTC. Translated, it gives CASSPSPGPAHEQFF. The entire variable domain, with the rest obtained from reference TRBV18 and TRBJ2-1, is as follows: NAGVMQNPRHLVRRRGQEARLRCSPMKGHSHVYWYRQLPEEGLKFMVYLQKENIIDESGMPKERFSAEFPKEGPSILRIQQVVRGDSAAYFCASSPSPGPAHEQFFGPGTRLTVL.

This clonotype was observed many times. The V gene is TRBV6-5, the J gene TRBJ1-1; D is ambiguous. V was clipped by 2 bases and J by 5 bases, with 6 bases between them. This CDR3 has 12 amino acids. Germline CDR1 and CDR2: MNHEY and SVGAGI. CDR3 bases: TGTGCCAGCAGTTACATGGGGACTGAAGCTTTCTTT. Its protein is CASSYMGTEAFF.